A selection of T cell receptor beta chains follows, all from one sample in a study of early T cells in non-severe SARS-CoV-2 infection. TCRdb fed the 5' RACE reads into MiXCR, producing one record per CDR3 protein. The sample yields roughly 70,000 distinct CDR3 sequences, 15% to 20% seen once. The source material was whole blood, sampled at baseline. The receptors derive from an adult who was a healthcare worker with PCR-confirmed SARS-CoV-2 infection or an uninfected control (not recorded which). CDR3s include the opening cysteine and the closing phenylalanine or tryptophan. A D gene is named only where the DNA matches it firmly. Rows give clone size only sometimes, using once, few, many, or a class for an expanded clone.

v_call	j_call	clone_size	d_call	cdr3_nt	cdr3_aa
TRBV20-1	TRBJ1-5	few	TRBD1	TGCAGTGCTACGACCGGGACAGGGGCGAATCAGCCCCAGCATTTT	CSATTGTGANQPQHF
TRBV5-5	TRBJ2-5	few	-	TGTGCCAGCAGCTTGGCCATGAAAGAGACCCAGTACTTC	CASSLAMKETQYF
TRBV7-2	TRBJ2-7	-	-	TGTGCCAGCAGCCCACCGGGCCTAAGAATCCACGAGCAGTACTTC	CASSPPGLRIHEQYF
TRBV2	TRBJ2-5	-	TRBD2	TGTGCCAGCAAAGAGCGGGGGGGCCCAGAGACCCAGTACTTC	CASKERGGPETQYF
TRBV10-3	TRBJ2-2	many	TRBD1	TGTGCCATCAGTGAATCAGGACAGGCCAACACCGGGGAGCTGTTTTTT	CAISESGQANTGELFF
TRBV11-2	TRBJ1-5	few	TRBD1	TGTGCCAGCAGCTTAGACAGGACAGGAGGAAGCAATCAGCCCCAGCATTTT	CASSLDRTGGSNQPQHF
TRBV5-1	TRBJ2-7	-	-	TGCGCCAGCAGCCCGAACGCAAGCCCTGAGCAGTACTTC	CASSPNASPEQYF
TRBV28	TRBJ1-3	-	TRBD1	TGTGCCAGCAGTTCAGGGACAGGGTTCTCTGGAAACACCATATATTTT	CASSSGTGFSGNTIYF
TRBV18	TRBJ1-5	-	-	TGTGCCAGCTCATTGAATCTCAATCAGCCCCAGCATTTT	CASSLNLNQPQHF
TRBV9	TRBJ2-2	-	-	TGTGCCAGCAGCGCCGCCCTAGGAATGACCGGGGAGCTGTTTTTT	CASSAALGMTGELFF
TRBV9	TRBJ1-3	few	-	TGTGCCAGCAGCGTAGGTCTGCTGAGCGGGGCTGGAAACACCATATATTTT	CASSVGLLSGAGNTIYF
TRBV20-1	TRBJ2-2	many	TRBD2	TGCAGTGCTAGAGATCTAGCGGGGGACACCGGGGAGCTGTTTTTT	CSARDLAGDTGELFF
TRBV29-1	TRBJ1-3	-	TRBD1	TGCAGCGTTGAAGAGACAGGGTCTGGAAACACCATATATTTT	CSVEETGSGNTIYF
TRBV7-9	TRBJ2-4	many	-	TGTGCCAGCAGCGCCGGGGGAGCCAAAAACATTCAGTACTTC	CASSAGGAKNIQYF
TRBV5-1	TRBJ2-2	many	TRBD1	TGCGCCAGCAGCACCCAGGGGGTGGCCGGGGAGCTGTTTTTT	CASSTQGVAGELFF
TRBV7-2	TRBJ2-7	many	TRBD2	TGTGCCAGCAGCTTAACTAGCGGGGGCCACGAGCAGTACTTC	CASSLTSGGHEQYF
TRBV5-1	TRBJ2-3	-	-	TGCGCCAGCAGCTCAGACACAGATACGCAGTATTTT	CASSSDTDTQYF
TRBV29-1	TRBJ2-5	-	TRBD2	TGCAGCGTATACGGACTAGCGGACTACCAAGAGACCCAGTACTTC	CSVYGLADYQETQYF
TRBV29-1	TRBJ1-5	few	-	TGCAGCGTTGGGGCCGGGGGCCGCAATCAGCCCCAGCATTTT	CSVGAGGRNQPQHF
TRBV7-9	TRBJ2-7	-	-	TGTGCCAGCAGCCATTTAGGCCCCTACGAGCAGTACTTC	CASSHLGPYEQYF
TRBV9	TRBJ1-6	few	TRBD1	TGTGCCAGCAGCGCCGGGACAGTGTCAAATTCACCCCTCCACTTT	CASSAGTVSNSPLHF
TRBV20-1	TRBJ2-3	few	-	TGCAGTGCTCATTACCGGCACAGCTCCCCAGATACGCAGTATTTT	CSAHYRHSSPDTQYF
TRBV18	TRBJ2-1	-	-	TGTGCCAGCTCACAGACTTTCGACAGCTACAATGAGCAGTTCTTC	CASSQTFDSYNEQFF
TRBV12-3/TRBV12-4	TRBJ1-2	few	-	TGTGCCAGCAGCTCGGCGTCGAGGGTGGATGGCTACACCTTC	CASSSASRVDGYTF
TRBV6-6	TRBJ1-1	-	-	TGTGCCAGCAGTTACCCTAAGACAGGCCCCCCGAACACTGAAGCTTTCTTT	CASSYPKTGPPNTEAFF
TRBV6-1	TRBJ2-2	few	-	TGTGCCAGCAGTGAATGGGTCCCGGGCGGGGAGCTGTTTTTT	CASSEWVPGGELFF
TRBV6-6	TRBJ1-4	-	-	TGTGCCAGCAGGCGGGATTGGCGGGAAAAACTGTTTTTT	CASRRDWREKLFF
TRBV5-5	TRBJ2-5	-	-	TGTGCCAGCAGCTGGACCGACAGACAAGAGACCCAGTACTTC	CASSWTDRQETQYF
TRBV12-3/TRBV12-4	TRBJ2-1	-	-	TGTGCCAGCAGTTCCGGGACCCTACAGGGGCAGTTCTTC	CASSSGTLQGQFF
TRBV18	TRBJ1-5	-	TRBD1	TGTGCCAGCTCACCCCGGACAGGGAAGGGCGAGCCCCAGCATTTT	CASSPRTGKGEPQHF
TRBV5-6	TRBJ1-1	few	-	TGTGCCAGCAGCTTGGCGCGATGGGACACTGAAGCTTTCTTT	CASSLARWDTEAFF
TRBV4-3	TRBJ2-1	few	-	TGCGCCAGCAGCCAATTTGTCCGGGCCCGGGCACACAATGAGCAGTTCTTC	CASSQFVRARAHNEQFF
TRBV11-2	TRBJ1-2	-	-	TGTGCCAGCAGCTCGTCCGGGACAAGCTATGGCTACACCTTC	CASSSSGTSYGYTF
TRBV7-2	TRBJ1-2	-	-	TGTGCCAGCAGCTTAGCCTCATTCGGCTACACCTTC	CASSLASFGYTF
TRBV6-1	TRBJ1-5	many	-	TGTGCCAGCGTAACAGCAAATAGCAATCAGCCCCAGCATTTT	CASVTANSNQPQHF
TRBV29-1	TRBJ1-4	few	TRBD1	TGCAGCGTTCGTTCGGGCAGGGGGCAAGAAAAACTGTTTTTT	CSVRSGRGQEKLFF
TRBV5-1	TRBJ2-1	few	TRBD2	TGCGCCAGCAGCTTGGCCCCCCTAGCGGGAGGTTATGAGCAGTTCTTC	CASSLAPLAGGYEQFF
TRBV6-5	TRBJ2-1	-	-	TGTGCCAGCAGTTACGACAGAAACAATGAGCAGTTCTTC	CASSYDRNNEQFF
TRBV6-5	TRBJ1-1	-	TRBD1	TGTGCCAGCAGACAGGGGCCATCCGAAGCTTTCTTT	CASRQGPSEAFF
TRBV12-3/TRBV12-4	TRBJ2-7	-	TRBD2	TGTGCCAGCAGTGGGGGACTAGAAACCTACGAGCAGTACTTC	CASSGGLETYEQYF
TRBV7-2	TRBJ2-2	-	-	TGTGCCAGCAGCTTAGTCCGCGGCGGGGAGCTGTTTTTT	CASSLVRGGELFF
TRBV7-2	TRBJ2-7	-	-	TGTGCCAGCAGCTTAGGCCCGACAGCCTACGAGCAGTACTTC	CASSLGPTAYEQYF
TRBV6-6	TRBJ2-1	-	-	TGTGCCAGCAGTTACGGGGACAATGAGCAGTTCTTC	CASSYGDNEQFF
TRBV5-1	TRBJ2-7	-	-	TGCGCCAGCAGCGGCGGGACAGTAGTCGAGCAGTACTTC	CASSGGTVVEQYF
TRBV27	TRBJ2-7	few	TRBD2	TGTGCCAGCAGCTATACTAGCGGCCGCGGCTACGAGCAGTACTTC	CASSYTSGRGYEQYF
TRBV7-9	TRBJ2-1	many	-	TGTGCCAGCAGCTTGGCAGGGGCGAGGAATGAGCAGTTCTTC	CASSLAGARNEQFF